The clone carrying this T cell receptor (beta chain) was seen a few times. Its antigen remains unidentified. Amplification of TCR beta CDR3 regions used RNA as the template. Using the HTBI primer set, a first-round RT-PCR was run on the TCR CDR3. TCRdb processed the multiplex PCR reads anew with MiXCR; each CDR3 protein has one entry. This table holds under 700,000 distinct CDR3 sequences, 16% found once. The entry originates in a study of T cells in Graves' hyperthyroidism and ophthalmopathy. General study findings and limits: A median around 6 months before onset, the model predicted ophthalmopathy.

The germline V gene has CDR1 SQVTM and CDR2 ANQGSEA. The V and J ends lost 3 bases and 2 bases respectively, with 7 bases between them. CDR3 length equals 12 residues. Patients counted as stable if ophthalmopathy did not develop within 18 months. Fresh peripheral blood, approximately 9.7 ml, was the source of the PBMCs. This clonotype originated in a woman aged 18-35 years with Graves' hyperthyroidism. The sequenced sample consisted of blood. The chain combines TRBV29-1 with TRBJ2-5; no reliable D call. CDR3 bases: TGCAGCGTTGACAGTCTTCAAGAGACCCAGTACTTC. Translating gives CSVDSLQETQYF.